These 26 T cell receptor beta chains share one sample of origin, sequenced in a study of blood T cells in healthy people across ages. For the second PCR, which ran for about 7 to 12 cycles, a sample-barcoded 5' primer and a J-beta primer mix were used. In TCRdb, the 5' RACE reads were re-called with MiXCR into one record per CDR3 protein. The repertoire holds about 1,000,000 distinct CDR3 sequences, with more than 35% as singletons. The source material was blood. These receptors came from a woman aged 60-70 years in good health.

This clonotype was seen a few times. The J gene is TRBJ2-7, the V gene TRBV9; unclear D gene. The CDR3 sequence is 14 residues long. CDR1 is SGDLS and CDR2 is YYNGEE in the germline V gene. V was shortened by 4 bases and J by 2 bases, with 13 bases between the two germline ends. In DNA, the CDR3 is TGTGCCAGCAGCCCCCGTCTCCTTACCTACGAGCAGTACTTC. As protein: CASSPRLLTYEQYF.

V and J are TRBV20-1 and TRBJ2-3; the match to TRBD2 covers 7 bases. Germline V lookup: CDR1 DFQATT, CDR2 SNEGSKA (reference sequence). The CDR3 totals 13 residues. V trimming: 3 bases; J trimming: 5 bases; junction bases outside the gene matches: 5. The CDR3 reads CSARGLAVDTQYF. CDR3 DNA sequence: TGCAGTGCTAGGGGGCTAGCGGTAGATACGCAGTATTTT.

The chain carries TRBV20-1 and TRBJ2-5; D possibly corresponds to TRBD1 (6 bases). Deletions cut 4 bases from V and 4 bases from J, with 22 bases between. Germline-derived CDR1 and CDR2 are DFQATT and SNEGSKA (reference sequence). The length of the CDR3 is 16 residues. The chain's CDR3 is CSATLFGQGLGETQYF. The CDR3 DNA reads TGCAGTGCTACCCTCTTTGGGCAGGGGTTGGGAGAGACCCAGTACTTC.

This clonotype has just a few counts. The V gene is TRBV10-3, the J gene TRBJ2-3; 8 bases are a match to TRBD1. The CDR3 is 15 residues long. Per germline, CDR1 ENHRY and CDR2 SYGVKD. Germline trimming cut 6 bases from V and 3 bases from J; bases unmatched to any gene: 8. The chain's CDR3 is CAIRTGGGRTDTQYF. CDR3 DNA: TGTGCCATCAGAACAGGGGGTGGTAGGACAGATACGCAGTATTTT.

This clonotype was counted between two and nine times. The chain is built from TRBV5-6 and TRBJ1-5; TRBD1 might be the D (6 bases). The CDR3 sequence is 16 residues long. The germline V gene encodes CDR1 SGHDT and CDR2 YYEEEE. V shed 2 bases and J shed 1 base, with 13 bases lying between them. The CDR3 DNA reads TGTGCCAGCAGCTTACTCGGGGGCCCGAGCAATCAGCCCCAGCATTTT. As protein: CASSLLGGPSNQPQHF.

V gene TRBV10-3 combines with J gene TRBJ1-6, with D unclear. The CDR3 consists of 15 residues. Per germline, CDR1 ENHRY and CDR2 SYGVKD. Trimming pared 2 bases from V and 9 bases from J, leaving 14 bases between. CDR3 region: CAISEIASPSSPLHF. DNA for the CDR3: TGTGCCATCAGTGAGATAGCCAGTCCCAGTTCACCCCTCCACTTT.

The DNA of the CDR3 is TGCAGTGCTAGGACGGAGCGGGAGGGCCGTACCGGGGCACTCAATGAGCAGTACTTC. It encodes CSARTEREGRTGALNEQYF. V usage is TRBV20-1 and J usage is TRBJ2-4; 10 bases line up with TRBD2. The germline gives CDR1 DFQATT, CDR2 SNEGSKA (reference sequence). V lost 3 bases and J lost 13; bases outside the gene matches: 27. There are 19 residues in the CDR3.

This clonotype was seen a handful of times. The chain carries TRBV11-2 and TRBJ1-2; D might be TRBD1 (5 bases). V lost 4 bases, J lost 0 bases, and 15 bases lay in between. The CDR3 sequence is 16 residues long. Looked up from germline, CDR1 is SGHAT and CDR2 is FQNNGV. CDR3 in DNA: TGTGCCAGCAGCTCGCCAATTTGGGGGGCTAACTATGGCTACACCTTC. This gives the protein CASSSPIWGANYGYTF.

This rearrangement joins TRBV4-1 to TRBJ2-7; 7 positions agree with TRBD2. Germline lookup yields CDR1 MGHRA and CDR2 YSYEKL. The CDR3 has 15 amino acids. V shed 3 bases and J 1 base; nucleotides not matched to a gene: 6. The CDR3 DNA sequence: TGCGCCAGCAGCCAGGAGACTAGCTGGTCCTACGAGCAGTACTTC. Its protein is CASSQETSWSYEQYF.

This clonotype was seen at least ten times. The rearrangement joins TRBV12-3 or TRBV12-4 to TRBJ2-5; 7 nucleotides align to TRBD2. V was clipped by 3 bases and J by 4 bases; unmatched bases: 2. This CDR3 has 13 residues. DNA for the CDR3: TGTGCCAGCAGTTTCTGGGGGGGAGAGACCCAGTACTTC. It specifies CASSFWGGETQYF.

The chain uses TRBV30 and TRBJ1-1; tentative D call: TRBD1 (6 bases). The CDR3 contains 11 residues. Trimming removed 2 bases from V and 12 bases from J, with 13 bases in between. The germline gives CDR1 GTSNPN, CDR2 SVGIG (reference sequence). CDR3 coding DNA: TGTGCCTGGAGTCTACAGGGAGCAACTTTCTTT. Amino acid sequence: CAWSLQGATFF.

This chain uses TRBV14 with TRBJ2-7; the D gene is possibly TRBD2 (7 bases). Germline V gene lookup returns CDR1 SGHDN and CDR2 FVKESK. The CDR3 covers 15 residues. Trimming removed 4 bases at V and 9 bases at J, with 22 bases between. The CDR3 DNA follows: TGTGCCAGCAGCCCGCGCACAGGTTGGGGGGGCGGGCAGTACTTC. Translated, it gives CASSPRTGWGGGQYF.

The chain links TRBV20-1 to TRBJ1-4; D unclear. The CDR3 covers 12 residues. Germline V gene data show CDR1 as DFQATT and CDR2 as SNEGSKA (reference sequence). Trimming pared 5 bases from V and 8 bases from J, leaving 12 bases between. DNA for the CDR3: TGCAGTGCTGAGGGTGGCATCGAAAAACTGTTTTTT. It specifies CSAEGGIEKLFF.

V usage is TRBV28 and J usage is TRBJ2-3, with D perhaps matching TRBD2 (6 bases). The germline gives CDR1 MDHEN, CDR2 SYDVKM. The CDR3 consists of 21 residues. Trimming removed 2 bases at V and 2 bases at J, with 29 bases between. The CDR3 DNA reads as TGTGCCAGCAGTTTACTTTCCCCGGGCGGGGTTCACCCTTACCCCACAGATACGCAGTATTTT. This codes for CASSLLSPGGVHPYPTDTQYF.

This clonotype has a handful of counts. CDR3 amino acids: CATSRTSGAYEQYF. The CDR3, as DNA: TGTGCCACGTCTAGGACTAGCGGGGCCTACGAGCAGTACTTC. V is TRBV6-5 and J is TRBJ2-7; 12 bases map to TRBD2. Losses at the gene ends were 10 bases for V and 2 bases for J; bases not matched to a gene: 6. The CDR3 loop spans 14 amino acids. CDR1 is MNHEY, CDR2 SVGAGI, per germline.

The CDR3 region has the DNA TGTGCCAGCAGCTGGGCCAGCACCTTGGGAGAGCAGTACTTC. This sequence encodes CASSWASTLGEQYF. The chain uses TRBV7-9 and TRBJ2-7; D remains unclear. Trimming removed 4 bases at V and 7 bases at J, with 17 bases between. The CDR3 covers 14 residues. CDR1 and CDR2 from the germline V gene are SEHNR and FQNEAQ (reference sequence).

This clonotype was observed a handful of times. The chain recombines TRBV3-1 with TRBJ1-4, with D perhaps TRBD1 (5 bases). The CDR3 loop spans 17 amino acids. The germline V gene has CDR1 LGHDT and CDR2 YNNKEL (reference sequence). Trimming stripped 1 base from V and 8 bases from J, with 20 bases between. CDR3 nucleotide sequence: TGTGCCAGCAGCCAAGTTCCAGGTAGGACATCGGGGGAAAAACTGTTTTTT. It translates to CASSQVPGRTSGEKLFF.

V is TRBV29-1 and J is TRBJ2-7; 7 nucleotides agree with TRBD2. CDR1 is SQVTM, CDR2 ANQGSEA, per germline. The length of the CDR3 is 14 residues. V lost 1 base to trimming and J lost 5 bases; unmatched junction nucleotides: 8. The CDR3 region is CSVEGGLVWNEQYF. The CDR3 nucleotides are TGCAGCGTTGAAGGTGGACTAGTATGGAACGAGCAGTACTTC.

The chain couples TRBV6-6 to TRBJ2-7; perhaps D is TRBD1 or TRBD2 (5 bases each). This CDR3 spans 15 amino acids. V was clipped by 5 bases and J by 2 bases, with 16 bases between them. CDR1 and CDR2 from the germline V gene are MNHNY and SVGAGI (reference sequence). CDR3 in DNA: TGTGCCAGCAGTGCGTCCGGGACCTACGCCTACGAGCAGTACTTC. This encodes CASSASGTYAYEQYF.

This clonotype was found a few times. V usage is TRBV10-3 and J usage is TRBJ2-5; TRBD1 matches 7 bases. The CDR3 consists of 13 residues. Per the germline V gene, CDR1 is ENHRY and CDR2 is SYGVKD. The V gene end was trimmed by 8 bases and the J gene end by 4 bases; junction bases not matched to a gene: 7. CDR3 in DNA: TGTGCCATCGGGCAGGGGGTCGGAGAGACCCAGTACTTC. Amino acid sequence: CAIGQGVGETQYF.

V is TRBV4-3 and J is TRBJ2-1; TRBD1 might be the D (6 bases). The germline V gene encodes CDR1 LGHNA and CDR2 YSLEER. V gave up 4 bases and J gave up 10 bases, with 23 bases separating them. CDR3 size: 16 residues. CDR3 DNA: TGCGCCAGCAGCCCAGACAACGAGGGTACAGGGAACGAGCAGTTCTTC. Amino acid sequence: CASSPDNEGTGNEQFF.

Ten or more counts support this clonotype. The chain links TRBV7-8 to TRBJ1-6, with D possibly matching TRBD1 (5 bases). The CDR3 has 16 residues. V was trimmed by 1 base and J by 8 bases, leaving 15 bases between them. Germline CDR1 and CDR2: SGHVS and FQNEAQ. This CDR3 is CASSLVGGAGDSPLHF. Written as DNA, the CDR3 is TGTGCCAGCAGCTTAGTAGGAGGGGCCGGGGATTCACCCCTCCACTTT.

DNA of the CDR3: TGTGCCATCCAAGTGTCCACAGATACGCAGTATTTT. It codes for CAIQVSTDTQYF. This chain joins TRBV10-3 and TRBJ2-3; D ambiguous. The V and J ends lost 8 bases and 2 bases respectively, with 8 bases between them. Germline assignment: CDR1 ENHRY and CDR2 SYGVKD. The CDR3 is 12 amino acids.

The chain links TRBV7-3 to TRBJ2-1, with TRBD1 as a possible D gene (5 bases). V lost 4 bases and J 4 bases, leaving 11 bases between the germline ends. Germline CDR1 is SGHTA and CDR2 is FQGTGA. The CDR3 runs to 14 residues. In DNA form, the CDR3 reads TGTGCCAGCAGCTCCCAGGGTCCTTACAATGAGCAGTTCTTC. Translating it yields CASSSQGPYNEQFF.

CDR3 coding DNA: TGTGCCAGCAGTTACTCTAGCGGGAGGCTCGAGGAGACCCAGTACTTC. Translation gives CASSYSSGRLEETQYF. The chain combines TRBV6-6 with TRBJ2-5; 10 bases align to TRBD2. The ends lost 0 bases at V and 5 bases at J; junction bases unmatched: 6. The CDR3 is 16 residues long. From germline, CDR1 is MNHNY and CDR2 SVGAGI (reference sequence).

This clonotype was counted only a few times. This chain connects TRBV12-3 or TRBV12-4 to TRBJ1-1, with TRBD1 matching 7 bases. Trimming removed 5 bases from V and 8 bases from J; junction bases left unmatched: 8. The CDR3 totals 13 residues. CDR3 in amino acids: CASSLRDRVEAFF. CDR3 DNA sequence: TGTGCCAGCAGTCTCCGGGACAGAGTCGAAGCTTTCTTT.